The next 31 T cell receptor beta chains were all read from a single sample in a study of blood T cell repertoires in COVID-19. Profiled with immunoSEQ multiplex PCR; TCRdb holds only in-frame clones, not every one. The table includes about 270,000 clones, approximately 90% detected once. Sequencing used PBMCs or T cells enriched from blood (not recorded which). The receptors come from a woman aged 18-35 years who had recovered from COVID-19.

This clone was seen only once. The chain carries TRBV5-5 and TRBJ1-5; 8 bases fit TRBD1. Looked up from germline, CDR1 is SGHKS and CDR2 is YYEKEE (reference sequence). Trimming took 0 bases from V and 5 from J; bases not matched to a gene: 7. The CDR3 consists of 16 residues. The CDR3 DNA sequence: TGTGCCAGCAGCTTGGGAGGTGGACAGGGCCATCAGCCCCAGCATTTT. Residues: CASSLGGGQGHQPQHF.

The chain joins TRBV28 to TRBJ1-2, with 7 bases matching TRBD1. Germline-derived CDR1 and CDR2 are MDHEN and SYDVKM. V lost 6 bases to trimming and J lost 1 base; unmatched junction nucleotides: 5. The CDR3 length is 14 residues. DNA of the CDR3: TGTGCCAGCAGGCCGGGACAGATTAACTATGGCTACACCTTC. Translating gives CASRPGQINYGYTF.

The chain has TRBV20-1 and TRBJ1-2, with D possibly TRBD1 on 5 matching bases. V was clipped by 3 bases and J by 4 bases, with 9 bases between them. The CDR3 loop spans 12 amino acids. Germline values: CDR1 DFQATT, CDR2 SNEGSKA (reference sequence). In nucleotides, the CDR3 is TGCAGTGCTAGTTGGGGCGTCTATGGCTACACCTTC. Its protein product is CSASWGVYGYTF.

The chain has TRBV6-5 and TRBJ2-7; TRBD1 is a possible D gene (6 bases). CDR3 length: 15 residues. Between the trimmed V and J ends, which lost 2 bases and 6 bases, there was a span of 17 bases. In germline, CDR1 is MNHEY, CDR2 SVGAGI. The CDR3 sequence is CASSYRKQGIPEQYF. The CDR3 DNA reads TGTGCCAGCAGTTACAGGAAGCAGGGGATCCCCGAGCAGTACTTC.

The chain recombines TRBV3-1 (or the pseudogene TRBV3-2) with TRBJ1-2, with D possibly being TRBD1 (6 bases). Per the germline V gene, CDR1 is LGHDT and CDR2 is YNNKEL (reference sequence). The CDR3 is made up of 13 amino acids. V lost 6 bases and J lost 3, with 11 bases in between. The CDR3 loop is CASSYRVDYGYTF. CDR3 sequence (DNA): TGTGCCAGCAGTTACAGGGTCGACTATGGCTACACCTTC.

The rearrangement joins TRBV7-9 to TRBJ1-2, with unresolved D. V was cut by 3 bases and J by 8 bases, with 13 bases left in between. Germline V gene lookup returns CDR1 SEHNR and CDR2 FQNEAQ (reference sequence). The CDR3 totals 13 residues. The CDR3 here is CASSLNIMKGYTF. For the CDR3, the DNA is TGTGCCAGCAGCTTGAACATAATGAAGGGCTACACCTTC.

This clone occurred a few times. The CDR3 bases are TGTGCCAGTAGTGTTAAGAGCTCCTACAATGAGCAGTTCTTC. Translation: CASSVKSSYNEQFF. The chain employs TRBV19 and TRBJ2-1; D gene ambiguous. In germline, CDR1 is LNHDA, CDR2 SQIVND (reference sequence). CDR3 size: 14 residues. The ends were cut back, 5 bases at V and 0 bases at J, with 8 bases in the middle.

The CDR3 reads CASSLEGSAGITEAFF. For the CDR3, the DNA is TGTGCCAGCAGCTTGGAGGGCAGTGCGGGTATCACTGAAGCTTTCTTT. V and J are TRBV5-5 and TRBJ1-1; D unclear. CDR3 length equals 16 residues. Germline V gives CDR1 SGHKS, CDR2 YYEKEE (reference sequence). V was trimmed by 0 bases and J by 4 bases, leaving 16 bases between them.

The genes are TRBV19 and TRBJ2-3; 12 positions match TRBD1. CDR1 and CDR2 (germline): LNHDA, SQIVND (reference sequence). V lost 7 bases to trimming and J lost 3 bases; unmatched junction nucleotides: 5. The CDR3 is 15 residues long. The CDR3 DNA reads as TGTGCCAGTAAAGGGGACAGGGGGCAAACAGATACGCAGTATTTT. Translation: CASKGDRGQTDTQYF. Drawing the rest from reference TRBV19 and TRBJ2-3, the complete variable domain is DGGITQSPKYLFRKEGQNVTLSCEQNLNHDAMYWYRQDPGQGLRLIYYSQIVNDFQKGDIAEGYSVSREKKESFPLTVTSAQKNPTAFYLCASKGDRGQTDTQYFGPGTRLTVL.

The genes are TRBV7-8 and TRBJ1-4, with D unclear. Trimming stripped 5 bases from V and 11 bases from J, with 21 bases between. This CDR3 is 15 amino acids long. Germline V gene sequence: CDR1 SGHVS, CDR2 FQNEAQ. The CDR3 is CASSQKDSRLGKLFF. The CDR3 coding sequence is TGTGCCAGCAGCCAGAAGGACTCACGGTTGGGGAAACTGTTTTTT.

The chain links TRBV25-1 to TRBJ1-6, with a weak D call TRBD1 (5 bases). The germline gives CDR1 MGHDK, CDR2 SYGVNS. The germline V and J ends were trimmed by 5 bases and 8 bases, with 16 bases remaining between them. This CDR3 is built from 15 residues. The chain's CDR3 is CASSRGVTADSPLHF. Here the CDR3 DNA reads TGTGCCAGCAGTCGCGGGGTGACAGCTGATTCACCCCTCCACTTT.

The rearrangement joins TRBV10-2 to TRBJ1-1; 10 bases line up with TRBD1. The V segment lost 0 bases and the J segment 1 base; nucleotides outside the gene matches: 2. The V gene's germline CDR1 is WSHSY and CDR2 SAAADI. This CDR3 region has 16 residues. The CDR3 coding sequence is TGCGCCAGCAGTGAGTCGCGGACAGGGGGGAACACTGAAGCTTTCTTT. Encoded protein: CASSESRTGGNTEAFF.

This chain links TRBV4-2 with TRBJ2-1; weak D call: TRBD2 (5 bases). V was shortened by 0 bases and J by 3 bases, with 12 bases between the two germline ends. Germline loops: CDR1 LGHNA, CDR2 YNFKEQ. The CDR3 contains 16 residues. The CDR3 here is CASSQDQLGFYNEQFF. The CDR3 coding sequence is TGTGCCAGCAGCCAAGATCAACTAGGGTTCTACAATGAGCAGTTCTTC.

The rearrangement uses TRBV2 and TRBJ1-5; 9 nucleotides line up with TRBD1. Germline loops: CDR1 SNHLY, CDR2 FYNNEI. The CDR3 is 16 residues long. V was clipped by 7 bases and J by 3 bases; unmatched bases: 10. The CDR3 region has the DNA TGTGCCAGCACTCTAATGGGACAGGGTTACAATCAGCCCCAGCATTTT. Its protein is CASTLMGQGYNQPQHF. The whole variable domain, filled in from reference TRBV2 and TRBJ1-5, reads EPEVTQTPSHQVTQMGQEVILRCVPISNHLYFYWYRQILGQKVEFLVSFYNNEISEKSEIFDDQFSVERPDGSNFTLKIRSTKLEDSAMYFCASTLMGQGYNQPQHFGDGTRLSIL.

The genes are TRBV30 and TRBJ2-5; 9 bases agree with TRBD2. Per the germline V gene, CDR1 is GTSNPN and CDR2 is SVGIG (reference sequence). V shed 4 bases and J 5 bases; nucleotides not matched to a gene: 5. CDR3 length equals 13 residues. The CDR3 DNA sequence: TGTGCCTGGAATAGCGGGGGCGCCGAGACCCAGTACTTC. It encodes CAWNSGGAETQYF.

The chain has TRBV5-1 and TRBJ2-5, with 8 bases that match TRBD1. CDR1 and CDR2 from the germline V gene are SGHRS and YFSETQ. V lost 3 bases to trimming and J lost 5 bases; unmatched junction nucleotides: 9. The CDR3 has 15 amino acids. This chain's CDR3 is CASSSGQGAWETQYF. CDR3 bases: TGCGCCAGCAGCTCCGGCCAGGGGGCTTGGGAGACCCAGTACTTC.

The chain employs TRBV19 and TRBJ1-1; TRBD1 matches at 9 bases. Trimming cost V 5 bases and J 1 base; bases outside gene matches: 8. There are 16 residues in the CDR3. Germline values: CDR1 LNHDA, CDR2 SQIVND (reference sequence). The CDR3 loop reads CASSVVRTGENTEAFF. For the CDR3, the DNA is TGTGCCAGTAGTGTAGTAAGGACAGGGGAGAACACTGAAGCTTTCTTT.

This chain uses TRBV24-1 with TRBJ2-3, with TRBD2 as a possible D gene (5 bases). V dropped 9 bases and J dropped 6 bases, with 18 bases sitting between them. CDR3 length: 14 amino acids. Germline V gene data show CDR1 as KGHDR and CDR2 as SFDVKD. The CDR3 DNA is TGTGCCACCGAGGGCCGGAGGCGAGGCGATACGCAGTATTTT. Translating gives CATEGRRRGDTQYF.

The chain joins TRBV19 to TRBJ1-4, with 8 nucleotides matching TRBD1. The V gene end was trimmed by 10 bases and the J gene end by 10 bases; junction bases not matched to a gene: 5. This CDR3 comprises 11 residues. Germline values: CDR1 LNHDA, CDR2 SQIVND (reference sequence). The CDR3 nucleotides read TGTGCCACCCAGGGGGCAGGAAAACTGTTTTTT. Protein: CATQGAGKLFF.

This clone was seen a single time. The V gene is TRBV7-9, the J gene TRBJ2-5; D may be TRBD2 (5 bases). CDR3 length equals 13 residues. Deletions cut 9 bases from V and 6 bases from J, with 17 bases between. Looked up from germline, CDR1 is SEHNR and CDR2 is FQNEAQ (reference sequence). CDR3 nucleotide sequence: TGTGCCAGTTTCCGGGATATTGGCCAGACCCAGTACTTC. It is translated as CASFRDIGQTQYF.

This chain links TRBV7-9 with TRBJ1-2; no firm D call. Deletions cut 5 bases from V and 4 bases from J, with 5 bases between. CDR1 and CDR2 from the germline V gene are SEHNR and FQNEAQ (reference sequence). The CDR3 totals 11 residues. As DNA, the CDR3 is TGTGCCAGCAGCCCAGGCTATGGCTACACCTTC. The encoded protein is CASSPGYGYTF.

This clone was observed once. V usage is TRBV11-3 and J usage is TRBJ2-1; 9 nucleotides align to TRBD2. The CDR3 runs to 14 residues. The V gene's germline CDR1 is SGHNT and CDR2 YENEEA. Trimming cost V 5 bases and J 5 bases; bases outside gene matches: 4. CDR3 sequence: CASSPSGGHNEQFF. The CDR3 bases are TGTGCCAGCAGCCCGAGCGGGGGGCACAATGAGCAGTTCTTC.

The chain's CDR3 is CSASRQDGYTF. The CDR3 region has the DNA TGCAGTGCTAGCCGACAGGATGGCTACACCTTC. The chain carries TRBV20-1 and TRBJ1-2, with D possibly TRBD1 on 6 matching bases. V lost 3 bases to trimming and J lost 6 bases, with 8 bases between them. The CDR3 is 11 amino acids. CDR1 and CDR2 from the germline V gene are DFQATT and SNEGSKA (reference sequence).

This chain uses TRBV11-2 with TRBJ1-6; D is uncertain. This CDR3 region has 15 residues. Trimming stripped 1 base from V and 9 bases from J, with 13 bases between. Germline lookup yields CDR1 SGHAT and CDR2 FQNNGV. The chain's CDR3 is CASSLVQALGSPLHF. The DNA for the CDR3 is TGTGCCAGCAGCTTAGTTCAGGCTCTGGGTTCACCCCTCCACTTT.

This clone was observed a handful of times. The chain joins TRBV7-8 to TRBJ2-2; possible D gene TRBD1, 5 bases. With 10 bases removed from V and 4 bases from J, the gap between germline ends came to 22 bases. Germline assignment: CDR1 SGHVS and CDR2 FQNEAQ. There are 16 residues in the CDR3. The CDR3 bases are TGTGCCACCCAACCCGAGAGACAGTCCCCCACCGGGGAGCTGTTTTTT. It codes for CATQPERQSPTGELFF.

In regard to this clone: The limits of the CDR3 on the DNA are not certain, so only TCRdb's listed CDR3 is given. The chain links TRBV28 to TRBJ1-1; TRBD1, as called in the table, went unchecked against the DNA. CDR1 is MDHEN and CDR2 is SYDVKM in the germline V gene. Both ends counted, the CDR3 spans 16 residues. The CDR3 loop reads CASSTSGQGLNTEAFF.

Comments on this clone: It may be a read error: a sequence one base away is much more abundant. The V gene is TRBV2, the J gene TRBJ2-7; 10 nucleotides agree with TRBD1. Germline V gene sequence: CDR1 SNHLY, CDR2 FYNNEI. Trimming removed 6 bases from V and 2 bases from J; junction bases left unmatched: 1. The CDR3 is 13 residues long. CDR3 in amino acids: CASSDRGPYEQYF. Written as DNA, the CDR3 is TGTGCCAGCAGCGACAGGGGGCCCTACGAGCAGTACTTC.

The chain has TRBV5-1 and TRBJ1-3; D perhaps matches TRBD1 (6 bases). V lost 0 bases to trimming and J lost 3 bases, with 10 bases between them. Germline assignment: CDR1 SGHRS and CDR2 YFSETQ. The CDR3 has 15 residues. CDR3 amino acids: CASSLEGQSGNTIYF. Here the CDR3 DNA reads TGCGCCAGCAGCTTGGAGGGACAAAGTGGAAACACCATATATTTT.

The chain uses TRBV7-3 and TRBJ2-1; 10 bases agree with TRBD2. The V and J ends lost 5 bases and 6 bases, in that order; junction bases with no gene match: 16. Germline CDR1 reads SGHTA; CDR2 reads FQGTGA. The CDR3 consists of 18 residues. CDR3 residues: CASSNPSGGGEEANEQFF. The DNA of the CDR3 is TGTGCCAGCAGCAACCCCAGCGGGGGGGGAGAGGAGGCCAATGAGCAGTTCTTC.

The J gene is TRBJ1-5, the V gene TRBV4-1; 8 bases align to TRBD1. Germline-derived CDR1 and CDR2 are MGHRA and YSYEKL. The trim removed 2 bases at V and 2 bases at J, leaving 5 bases unmatched. This CDR3 has 16 amino acids. CDR3 loop: CASSQRQGAGNQPQHF. CDR3 nucleotide sequence: TGCGCCAGCAGCCAACGCCAGGGGGCCGGCAATCAGCCCCAGCATTTT.

The chain has TRBV24-1 and TRBJ2-3, with D possibly TRBD2 on 6 matching bases. The CDR3 runs 14 residues. Between the trimmed V and J ends, which lost 4 bases and 1 base, there was a span of 8 bases. Germline CDR1 and CDR2: KGHDR and SFDVKD. The CDR3 loop is CATSDPGGTDTQYF. CDR3 DNA: TGTGCCACCAGTGACCCGGGGGGCACAGATACGCAGTATTTT.